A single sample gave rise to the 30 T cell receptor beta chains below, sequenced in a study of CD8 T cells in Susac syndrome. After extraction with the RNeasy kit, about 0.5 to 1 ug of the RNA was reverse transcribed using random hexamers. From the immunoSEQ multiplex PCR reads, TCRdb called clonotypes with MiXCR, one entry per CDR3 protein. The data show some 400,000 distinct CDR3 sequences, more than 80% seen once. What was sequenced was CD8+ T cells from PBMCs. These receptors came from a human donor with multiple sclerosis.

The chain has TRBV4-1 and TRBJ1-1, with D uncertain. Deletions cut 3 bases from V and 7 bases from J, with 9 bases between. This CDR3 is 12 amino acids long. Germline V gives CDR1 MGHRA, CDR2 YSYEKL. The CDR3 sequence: CASSQARGEAFF. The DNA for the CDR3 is TGCGCCAGCAGCCAGGCCCGTGGTGAAGCTTTCTTT.

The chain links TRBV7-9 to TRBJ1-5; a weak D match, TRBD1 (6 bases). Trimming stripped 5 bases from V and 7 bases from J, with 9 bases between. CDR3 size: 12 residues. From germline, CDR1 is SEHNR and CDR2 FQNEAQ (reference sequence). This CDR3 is CASSRTEQPQHF. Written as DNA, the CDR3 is TGTGCCAGCAGCCGGACAGAACAGCCCCAGCATTTT.

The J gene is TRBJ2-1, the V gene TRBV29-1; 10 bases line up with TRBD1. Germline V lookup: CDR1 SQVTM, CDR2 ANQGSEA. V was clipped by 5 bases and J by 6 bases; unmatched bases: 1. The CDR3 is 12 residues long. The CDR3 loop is CSVWTGGNEQFF. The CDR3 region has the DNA TGCAGCGTTTGGACAGGGGGCAATGAGCAGTTCTTC.

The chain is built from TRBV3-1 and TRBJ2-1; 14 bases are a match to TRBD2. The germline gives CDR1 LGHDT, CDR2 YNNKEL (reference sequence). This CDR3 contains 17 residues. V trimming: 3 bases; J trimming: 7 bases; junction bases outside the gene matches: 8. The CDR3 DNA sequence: TGTGCCAGCAGCCACCCGACTAGCGGGGGGGCCATAAATGAGCAGTTCTTC. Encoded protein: CASSHPTSGGAINEQFF.

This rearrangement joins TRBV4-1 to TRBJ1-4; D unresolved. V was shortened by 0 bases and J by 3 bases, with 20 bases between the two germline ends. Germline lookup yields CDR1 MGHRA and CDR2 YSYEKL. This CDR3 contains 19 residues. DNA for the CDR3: TGCGCCAGCAGCCAAGATCCCTCAATGGAAAATGGAGCTAATGAAAAACTGTTTTTT. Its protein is CASSQDPSMENGANEKLFF.

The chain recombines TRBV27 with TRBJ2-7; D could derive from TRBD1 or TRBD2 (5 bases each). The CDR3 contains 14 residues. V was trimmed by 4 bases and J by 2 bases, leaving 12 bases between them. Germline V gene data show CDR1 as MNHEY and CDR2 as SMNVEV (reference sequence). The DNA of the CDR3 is TGTGCCAGCAGTTATATGCCGGGACCCTACGAGCAGTACTTC. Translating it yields CASSYMPGPYEQYF.

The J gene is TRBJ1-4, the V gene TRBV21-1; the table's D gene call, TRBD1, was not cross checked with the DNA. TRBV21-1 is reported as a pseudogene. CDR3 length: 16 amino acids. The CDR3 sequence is CASSITRDTHNEKLFF. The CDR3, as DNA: TGTGCCAGCAGCATCACTCGGGACACTCATAATGAAAAACTGTTTTTT.

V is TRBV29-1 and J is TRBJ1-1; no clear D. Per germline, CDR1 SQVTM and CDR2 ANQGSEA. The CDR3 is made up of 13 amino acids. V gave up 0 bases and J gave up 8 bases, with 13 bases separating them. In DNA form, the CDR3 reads TGCAGCGTTGAAGATCCCACGATGAAGGAAGCTTTCTTT. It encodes CSVEDPTMKEAFF. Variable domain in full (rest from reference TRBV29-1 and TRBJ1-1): SAVISQKPSRDICQRGTSLTIQCQVDSQVTMMFWYRQQPGQSLTLIATANQGSEATYESGFVIDKFPISRPNLTFSTLTVSNMSPEDSSIYLCSVEDPTMKEAFFGQGTRLTVV.

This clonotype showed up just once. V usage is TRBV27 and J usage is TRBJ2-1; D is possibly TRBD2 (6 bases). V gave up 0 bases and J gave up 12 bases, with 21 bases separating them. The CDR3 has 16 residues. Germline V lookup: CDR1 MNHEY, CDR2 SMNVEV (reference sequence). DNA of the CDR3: TGTGCCAGCAGTTTATCTACTGGGGCCAACCCGGAGGGGCAGTTCTTC. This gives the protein CASSLSTGANPEGQFF.

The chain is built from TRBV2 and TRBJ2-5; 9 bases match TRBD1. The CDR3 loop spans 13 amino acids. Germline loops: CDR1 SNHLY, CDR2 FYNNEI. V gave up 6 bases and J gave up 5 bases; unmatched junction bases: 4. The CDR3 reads CASRDRGGETQYF. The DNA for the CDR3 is TGTGCCAGCAGGGACAGGGGAGGGGAGACCCAGTACTTC.

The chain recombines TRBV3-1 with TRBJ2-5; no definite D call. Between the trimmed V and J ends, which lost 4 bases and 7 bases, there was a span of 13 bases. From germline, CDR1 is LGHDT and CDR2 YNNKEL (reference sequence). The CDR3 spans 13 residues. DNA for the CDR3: TGTGCCAGCAGCCCCGGCGTTAGAGGGACCCAGTACTTC. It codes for CASSPGVRGTQYF.

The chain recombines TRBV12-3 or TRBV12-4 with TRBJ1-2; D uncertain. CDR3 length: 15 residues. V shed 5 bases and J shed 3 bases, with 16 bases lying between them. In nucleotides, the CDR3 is TGTGCCAGCAGTCAAGAATTGGGGTGGGACTATGGCTACACCTTC. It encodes CASSQELGWDYGYTF.

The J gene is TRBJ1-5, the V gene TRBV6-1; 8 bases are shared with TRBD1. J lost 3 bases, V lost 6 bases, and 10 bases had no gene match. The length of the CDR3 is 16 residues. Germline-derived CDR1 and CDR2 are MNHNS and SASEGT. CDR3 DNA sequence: TGTGCCAGCAGACCCGACAGGGGAGGGTTCAATCAGCCCCAGCATTTT. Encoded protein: CASRPDRGGFNQPQHF.

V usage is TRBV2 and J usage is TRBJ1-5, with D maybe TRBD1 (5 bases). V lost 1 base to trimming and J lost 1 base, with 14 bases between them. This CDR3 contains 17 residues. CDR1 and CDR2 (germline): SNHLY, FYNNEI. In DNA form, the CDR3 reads TGTGCCAGCAGTGAAGGGGTGACAGCCACAAGCAATCAGCCCCAGCATTTT. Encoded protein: CASSEGVTATSNQPQHF.

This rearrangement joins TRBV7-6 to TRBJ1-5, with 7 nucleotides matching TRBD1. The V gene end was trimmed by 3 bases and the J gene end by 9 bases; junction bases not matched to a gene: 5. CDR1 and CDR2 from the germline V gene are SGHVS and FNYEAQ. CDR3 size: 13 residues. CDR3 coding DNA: TGTGCCAGCAGCTTTACAGGGGAGCCGCCCCAGCATTTT. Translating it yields CASSFTGEPPQHF.

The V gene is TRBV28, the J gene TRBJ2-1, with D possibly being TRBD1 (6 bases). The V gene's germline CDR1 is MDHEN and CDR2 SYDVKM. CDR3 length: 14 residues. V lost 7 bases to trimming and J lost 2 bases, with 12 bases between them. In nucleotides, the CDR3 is TGTGCCAGCAAGCCGCCAGGGGCCTACAATGAGCAGTTCTTC. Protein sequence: CASKPPGAYNEQFF.

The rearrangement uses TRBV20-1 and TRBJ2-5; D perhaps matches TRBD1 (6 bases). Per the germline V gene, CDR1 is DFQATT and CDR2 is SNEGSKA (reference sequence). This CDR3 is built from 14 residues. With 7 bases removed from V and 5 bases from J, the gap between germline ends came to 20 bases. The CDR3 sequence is CSVSWGTQGETQYF. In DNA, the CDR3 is TGCAGTGTATCCTGGGGGACCCAGGGGGAGACCCAGTACTTC.

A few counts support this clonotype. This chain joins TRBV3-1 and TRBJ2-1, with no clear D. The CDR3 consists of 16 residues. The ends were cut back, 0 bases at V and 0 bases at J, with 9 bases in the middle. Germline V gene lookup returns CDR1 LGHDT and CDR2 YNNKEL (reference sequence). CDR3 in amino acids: CASSQDLGVSYNEQFF. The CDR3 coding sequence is TGTGCCAGCAGCCAAGACCTTGGGGTCTCCTACAATGAGCAGTTCTTC.

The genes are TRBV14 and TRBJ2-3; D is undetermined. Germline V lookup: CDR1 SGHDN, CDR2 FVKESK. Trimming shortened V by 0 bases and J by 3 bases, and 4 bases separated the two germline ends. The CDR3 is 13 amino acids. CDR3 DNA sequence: TGTGCCAGCAGCCAAGAATTGACAGATACGCAGTATTTT. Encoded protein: CASSQELTDTQYF.

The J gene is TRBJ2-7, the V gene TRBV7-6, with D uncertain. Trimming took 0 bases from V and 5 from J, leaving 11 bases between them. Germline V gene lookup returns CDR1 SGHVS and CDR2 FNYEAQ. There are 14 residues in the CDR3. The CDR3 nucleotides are TGTGCCAGCAGCTTAGCTTCCCCCGGAGACGAGCAGTACTTC. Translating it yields CASSLASPGDEQYF.

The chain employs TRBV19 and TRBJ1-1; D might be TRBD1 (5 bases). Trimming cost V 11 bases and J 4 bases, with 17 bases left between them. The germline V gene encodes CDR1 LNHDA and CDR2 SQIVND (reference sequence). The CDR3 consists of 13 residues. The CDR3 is CACWRSGSTEAFF. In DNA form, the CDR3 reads TGTGCCTGTTGGAGGTCAGGGAGCACTGAAGCTTTCTTT. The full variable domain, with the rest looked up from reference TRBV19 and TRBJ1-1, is DGGITQSPKYLFRKEGQNVTLSCEQNLNHDAMYWYRQDPGQGLRLIYYSQIVNDFQKGDIAEGYSVSREKKESFPLTVTSAQKNPTAFYLCACWRSGSTEAFFGQGTRLTVV.

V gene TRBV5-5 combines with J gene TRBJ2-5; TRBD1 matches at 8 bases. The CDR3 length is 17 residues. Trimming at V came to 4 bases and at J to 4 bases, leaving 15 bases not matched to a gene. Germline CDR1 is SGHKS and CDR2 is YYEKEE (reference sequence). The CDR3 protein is CASSPPDEQGALETQYF. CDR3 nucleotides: TGTGCCAGCAGCCCGCCGGATGAGCAGGGGGCTCTAGAGACCCAGTACTTC.

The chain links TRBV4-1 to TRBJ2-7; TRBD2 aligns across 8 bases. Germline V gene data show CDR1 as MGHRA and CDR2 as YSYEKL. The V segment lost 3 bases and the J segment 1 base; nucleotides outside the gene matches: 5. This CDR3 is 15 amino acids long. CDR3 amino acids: CASSQSGGWSYEQYF. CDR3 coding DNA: TGCGCCAGCAGCCAGAGCGGGGGATGGTCCTACGAGCAGTACTTC.

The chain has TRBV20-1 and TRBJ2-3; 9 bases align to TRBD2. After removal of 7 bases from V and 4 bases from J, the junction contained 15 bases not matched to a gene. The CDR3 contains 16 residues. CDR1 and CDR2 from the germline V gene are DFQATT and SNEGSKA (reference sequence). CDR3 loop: CSVPPAGGPLADTQYF. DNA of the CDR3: TGCAGTGTCCCGCCGGCGGGAGGGCCGCTGGCAGATACGCAGTATTTT.

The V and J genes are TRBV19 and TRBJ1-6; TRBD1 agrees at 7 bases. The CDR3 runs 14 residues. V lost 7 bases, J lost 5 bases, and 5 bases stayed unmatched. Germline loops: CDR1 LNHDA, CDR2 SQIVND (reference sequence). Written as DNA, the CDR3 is TGTGCCAGTAACGCCGGGACAGATAATTCACCCCTCCACTTT. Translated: CASNAGTDNSPLHF.

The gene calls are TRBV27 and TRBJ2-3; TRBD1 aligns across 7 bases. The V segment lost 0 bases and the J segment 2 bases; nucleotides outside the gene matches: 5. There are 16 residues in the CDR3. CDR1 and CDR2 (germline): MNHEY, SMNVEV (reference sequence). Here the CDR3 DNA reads TGTGCCAGCAGTTTATCGTTGAGGGGGCCCACAGATACGCAGTATTTT. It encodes CASSLSLRGPTDTQYF.

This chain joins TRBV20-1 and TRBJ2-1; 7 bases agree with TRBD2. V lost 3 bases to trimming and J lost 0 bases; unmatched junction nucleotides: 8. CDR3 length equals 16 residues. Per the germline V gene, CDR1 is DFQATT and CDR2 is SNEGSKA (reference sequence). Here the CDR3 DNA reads TGCAGTGCTAGGTCGGTCGGGGGGAGCTCCTACAATGAGCAGTTCTTC. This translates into CSARSVGGSSYNEQFF.

In DNA, the CDR3 is TGCAGTGCTAGAGAATTGGAGGGGCGAGCCGGGGATCAGCCCCAGCATTTT. Its translation is CSARELEGRAGDQPQHF. The rearrangement joins TRBV20-1 to TRBJ1-5, with D possibly being TRBD1 (5 bases). This CDR3 has 17 residues. Per germline, CDR1 DFQATT and CDR2 SNEGSKA (reference sequence). Trimming shortened V by 0 bases and J by 5 bases, and 20 bases separated the two germline ends.

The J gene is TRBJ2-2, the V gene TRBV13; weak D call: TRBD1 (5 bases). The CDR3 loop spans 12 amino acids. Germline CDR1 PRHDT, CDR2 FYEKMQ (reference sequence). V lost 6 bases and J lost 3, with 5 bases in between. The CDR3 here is CASRGDTGELFF. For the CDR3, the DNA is TGTGCCAGCAGAGGGGACACCGGGGAGCTGTTTTTT.

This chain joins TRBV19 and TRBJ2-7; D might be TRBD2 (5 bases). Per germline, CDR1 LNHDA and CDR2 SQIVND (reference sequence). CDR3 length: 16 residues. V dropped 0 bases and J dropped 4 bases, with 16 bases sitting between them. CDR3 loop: CASSIDGVANTYEQYF. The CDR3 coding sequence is TGTGCCAGTAGTATAGATGGGGTAGCGAATACGTACGAGCAGTACTTC.